This T cell receptor (beta chain) was retrieved from a study of T cell repertoires in cytomegalovirus infection. Worth noting for this clonotype: The target antigen is unknown.

TCRdb ran MiXCR on the reads and lists one entry per CDR3 protein. The data show a few hundred thousand distinct CDR3 sequences, with around 25% seen just once and 13% held by the top ten. This CDR3 is 15 amino acids long. Per germline, CDR1 SEHNR and CDR2 FQNEAQ (reference sequence). With 5 bases removed from V and 3 bases from J, the gap between germline ends came to 13 bases. The rearrangement joins TRBV7-9 to TRBJ1-4; D is perhaps TRBD1 (5 bases). This specimen consisted of cultured PBMCs, obtained from culture after CMV antigen stimulation. The source is a human donor in good health (CMV status not recorded). Some clones in this sample may be carry-over from other donors' samples. The CDR3 protein is CASSQGTAPNEKLFF. Written as DNA, the CDR3 is TGTGCCAGCAGCCAAGGGACCGCTCCTAATGAAAAACTGTTTTTT.